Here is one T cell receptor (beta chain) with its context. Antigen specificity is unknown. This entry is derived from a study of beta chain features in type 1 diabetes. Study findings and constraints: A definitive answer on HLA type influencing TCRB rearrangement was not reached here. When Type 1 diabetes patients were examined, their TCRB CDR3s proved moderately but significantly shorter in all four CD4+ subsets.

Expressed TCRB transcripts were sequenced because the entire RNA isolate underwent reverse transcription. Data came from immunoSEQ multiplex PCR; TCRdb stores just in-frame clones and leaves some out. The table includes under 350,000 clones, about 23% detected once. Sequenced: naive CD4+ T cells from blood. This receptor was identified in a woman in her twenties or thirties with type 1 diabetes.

CDR3 sequence reads: CASSRGRDYEQYF. The CDR3 DNA reads as TGTGCCAGCAGCCGCGGGAGAGACTACGAGCAGTACTTC. The rearrangement uses TRBV7-2 and TRBJ2-7, with 7 bases identical to TRBD2. CDR3 length: 13 amino acids. Trimming at V came to 5 bases and at J to 3 bases, leaving 4 bases not matched to a gene. CDR1 SGHTA and CDR2 FQGNSA come from the germline V gene.